The rows below give T cell receptor beta chains drawn from one sample of a study of beta chain features in type 1 diabetes. Sequencing was performed with immunoSEQ multiplex PCR; in TCRdb, only in-frame clones are kept and a portion is missing. The data show approximately 280,000 clones, with about 15% seen just once and 0.015% to 0.019% held by the top ten. The sample consisted of naive CD4+ T cells from blood. The receptors were sampled from a young man with type 1 diabetes. Each CDR3 is given with its conserved first and last residue. A D gene is named only where the DNA matches it firmly. Expanded clones are given a class, and other clones once, few, many or no size at all.

v_gene: TRBV28
j_gene: TRBJ2-7
abundance: NA
d_gene: NA
len: 11
CDR3aa: CASSSRGEQYF
CDR3nt: TGTGCCAGCAGTTCACGGGGTGAGCAGTACTTC

v_gene: TRBV27
j_gene: TRBJ2-5
abundance: few
d_gene: TRBD1
len: 11
CDR3aa: CASSSGQQQYF
CDR3nt: TGTGCCAGCAGTTCGGGACAGCAGCAGTACTTC

v_gene: TRBV28
j_gene: TRBJ2-7
abundance: NA
d_gene: TRBD2
len: 19
CDR3aa: CASRTTSGTSGRSVYEQYF
CDR3nt: TGTGCCAGCAGGACCACCTCCGGGACTAGCGGGAGATCGGTCTACGAGCAGTACTTC

v_gene: TRBV5-1
j_gene: TRBJ2-7
abundance: NA
d_gene: NA
len: 14
CDR3aa: CASSRDKPTYEQYF
CDR3nt: TGCGCCAGCAGCCGGGACAAACCTACCTACGAGCAGTACTTC

v_gene: TRBV5-4
j_gene: TRBJ2-7
abundance: NA
d_gene: TRBD2
len: 14
CDR3aa: CASSLAGGIYEQYF
CDR3nt: TGTGCCAGCAGCTTGGCGGGAGGAATCTACGAGCAGTACTTC

v_gene: TRBV7-2
j_gene: TRBJ2-2
abundance: NA
d_gene: NA
len: 16
CDR3aa: CASSARGRIVPGELFF
CDR3nt: TGTGCCAGCAGCGCGAGAGGGAGAATCGTCCCCGGGGAGCTGTTTTTT

v_gene: TRBV5-1
j_gene: TRBJ2-1
abundance: few
d_gene: NA
len: 12
CDR3aa: CASSLVSGEQFF
CDR3nt: TGCGCCAGCAGCTTAGTTTCGGGAGAGCAGTTCTTC

v_gene: TRBV30
j_gene: TRBJ2-3
abundance: NA
d_gene: NA
len: 13
CDR3aa: CAWSIGVTDTQYF
CDR3nt: TGTGCCTGGAGTATCGGTGTAACAGATACGCAGTATTTT

v_gene: TRBV18
j_gene: TRBJ2-3
abundance: NA
d_gene: TRBD2
len: 17
CDR3aa: CASSSTPGLAITDTQYF
CDR3nt: TGTGCCAGCTCATCAACACCGGGACTAGCGATTACAGATACGCAGTATTTT

v_gene: TRBV7-9
j_gene: TRBJ2-7
abundance: few
d_gene: TRBD2
len: 14
CDR3aa: CASSPSGGPYEQYF
CDR3nt: TGTGCCAGCAGCCCATCGGGGGGTCCCTACGAGCAGTACTTC

v_gene: TRBV18
j_gene: TRBJ1-1
abundance: few
d_gene: TRBD1
len: 15
CDR3aa: CASSPQDRGRSEAFF
CDR3nt: TGTGCCAGCTCACCGCAGGACAGGGGGCGATCTGAAGCTTTCTTT

v_gene: TRBV7-2
j_gene: TRBJ2-3
abundance: few
d_gene: NA
len: 15
CDR3aa: CASSLAVVGTDTQYF
CDR3nt: TGTGCCAGCAGCTTAGCCGTAGTAGGCACAGATACGCAGTATTTT

v_gene: TRBV21-1
j_gene: TRBJ2-4
abundance: NA
d_gene: NA
len: 16
CDR3aa: CASTKSGREGKNIQYF
CDR3nt: TGTGCCAGCACCAAGAGCGGGAGAGAAGGCAAAAACATTCAGTACTTC

v_gene: TRBV4-3
j_gene: TRBJ1-2
abundance: NA
d_gene: NA
len: 14
CDR3aa: CASSQRPTTGGYTF
CDR3nt: TGCGCCAGCAGCCAACGACCTACCACAGGGGGCTACACCTTC

v_gene: TRBV11-2
j_gene: TRBJ2-7
abundance: few
d_gene: NA
len: 13
CDR3aa: CASSGQTGYEQYF
CDR3nt: TGTGCCAGCAGCGGGCAGACGGGGTACGAGCAGTACTTC

v_gene: TRBV28
j_gene: TRBJ2-3
abundance: few
d_gene: NA
len: 19
CDR3aa: CASSFRELPLGTSTDTQYF
CDR3nt: TGTGCCAGCAGTTTCCGTGAACTGCCCCTAGGGACTAGCACAGATACGCAGTATTTT

v_gene: TRBV2
j_gene: TRBJ2-2
abundance: few
d_gene: TRBD2
len: 16
CDR3aa: CASSEVGGPNTGELFF
CDR3nt: TGTGCCAGCAGTGAGGTGGGAGGGCCGAACACCGGGGAGCTGTTTTTT

v_gene: TRBV30
j_gene: TRBJ2-7
abundance: NA
d_gene: NA
len: 13
CDR3aa: CAWSGRAPSEQYF
CDR3nt: TGTGCCTGGAGTGGGCGGGCCCCCTCCGAGCAGTACTTC

v_gene: TRBV14
j_gene: TRBJ2-1
abundance: NA
d_gene: TRBD2
len: 16
CDR3aa: CASSQDYSGRDHEQFF
CDR3nt: TGTGCCAGCAGCCAAGATTACAGCGGGAGGGACCATGAGCAGTTCTTC

v_gene: TRBV7-2
j_gene: TRBJ2-1
abundance: few
d_gene: TRBD2
len: 15
CDR3aa: CASSFAGTTTNEQFF
CDR3nt: TGTGCCAGCAGCTTCGCCGGGACTACCACTAATGAGCAGTTCTTC

v_gene: TRBV7-6
j_gene: TRBJ2-5
abundance: NA
d_gene: TRBD2
len: 15
CDR3aa: CASSGLAEYQETQYF
CDR3nt: TGTGCCAGCAGCGGACTAGCGGAATACCAAGAGACCCAGTACTTC

v_gene: TRBV7-2
j_gene: TRBJ2-7
abundance: few
d_gene: TRBD2
len: 16
CDR3aa: CASSLRLAGLPHEQYF
CDR3nt: TGTGCCAGCAGCTTGCGACTAGCGGGCCTGCCCCACGAGCAGTACTTC

v_gene: TRBV5-1
j_gene: TRBJ2-5
abundance: few
d_gene: NA
len: 14
CDR3aa: CASTMTVIQETQYF
CDR3nt: TGCGCCAGCACCATGACTGTCATTCAAGAGACCCAGTACTTC

v_gene: TRBV6-1
j_gene: TRBJ1-4
abundance: NA
d_gene: NA
len: 12
CDR3aa: CAGQPTNEKLFF
CDR3nt: TGCGCCGGACAGCCAACTAATGAAAAACTGTTTTTT

v_gene: TRBV19
j_gene: TRBJ1-5
abundance: NA
d_gene: NA
len: 16
CDR3aa: CASRTEPKSGNQPQHF
CDR3nt: TGTGCCAGCAGGACAGAACCTAAATCCGGCAATCAGCCCCAGCATTTT

v_gene: TRBV13
j_gene: TRBJ2-6
abundance: few
d_gene: TRBD2
len: 16
CDR3aa: CASSSWGGSGANVLTF
CDR3nt: TGTGCCAGCAGCTCTTGGGGGGGATCCGGGGCCAACGTCCTGACTTTC

v_gene: TRBV7-9
j_gene: TRBJ1-1
abundance: NA
d_gene: NA
len: 13
CDR3aa: CASSLERGVAAFF
CDR3nt: TGTGCCAGCAGCTTAGAGCGGGGCGTCGCAGCTTTCTTT

v_gene: TRBV5-4
j_gene: TRBJ2-7
abundance: few
d_gene: TRBD1
len: 14
CDR3aa: CASSGRDRGNEQYF
CDR3nt: TGTGCCAGCAGTGGACGGGACAGGGGGAACGAGCAGTACTTC

v_gene: TRBV18
j_gene: TRBJ2-2
abundance: few
d_gene: TRBD1
len: 16
CDR3aa: CASSPVTGATTGELFF
CDR3nt: TGTGCCAGCTCACCAGTAACAGGGGCCACCACCGGGGAGCTGTTTTTT

v_gene: TRBV27
j_gene: TRBJ2-7
abundance: few
d_gene: NA
len: 13
CDR3aa: CASSKLQVDEQYF
CDR3nt: TGTGCCAGCAGTAAACTACAGGTTGACGAGCAGTACTTC

v_gene: TRBV7-2
j_gene: TRBJ2-5
abundance: NA
d_gene: TRBD2
len: 16
CDR3aa: CASSRLSAGIQETQYF
CDR3nt: TGTGCCAGCAGCCGTTTATCAGCGGGAATTCAAGAGACCCAGTACTTC

v_gene: TRBV2
j_gene: TRBJ2-5
abundance: few
d_gene: NA
len: 11
CDR3aa: CASSDHETQYF
CDR3nt: TGTGCCAGCAGTGATCATGAGACCCAGTACTTC

v_gene: TRBV11-3
j_gene: TRBJ2-7
abundance: few
d_gene: TRBD1
len: 12
CDR3aa: CASSRQGYEQYF
CDR3nt: TGTGCCAGCAGCCGACAGGGATACGAGCAGTACTTC

v_gene: TRBV25-1
j_gene: TRBJ1-4
abundance: few
d_gene: TRBD1
len: 15
CDR3aa: CASSARQGEGEKLFF
CDR3nt: TGTGCCAGCAGTGCGAGACAGGGAGAGGGTGAAAAACTGTTTTTT

v_gene: TRBV27
j_gene: TRBJ2-5
abundance: NA
d_gene: TRBD1
len: 14
CDR3aa: CASSHGTGPETQYF
CDR3nt: TGTGCCAGCAGTCACGGGACAGGGCCAGAGACCCAGTACTTC

v_gene: TRBV30
j_gene: TRBJ1-3
abundance: few
d_gene: NA
len: 13
CDR3aa: CAWASGSGNTIYF
CDR3nt: TGTGCCTGGGCCTCGGGCTCTGGAAACACCATATATTTT

v_gene: TRBV5-4
j_gene: TRBJ2-2
abundance: NA
d_gene: NA
len: 15
CDR3aa: CASSLAGGRSGELFF
CDR3nt: TGTGCCAGCAGCTTGGCGGGGGGCCGTTCCGGGGAGCTGTTTTTT

v_gene: TRBV27
j_gene: TRBJ1-1
abundance: few
d_gene: TRBD1
len: 14
CDR3aa: CASRRTGVGTEAFF
CDR3nt: TGTGCCAGCAGAAGAACAGGGGTAGGCACTGAAGCTTTCTTT

v_gene: TRBV2
j_gene: TRBJ2-5
abundance: NA
d_gene: TRBD1
len: 15
CDR3aa: CASSKDRGVQETQYF
CDR3nt: TGTGCCAGCAGTAAGGACAGGGGTGTACAAGAGACCCAGTACTTC

v_gene: TRBV5-1
j_gene: TRBJ2-3
abundance: few
d_gene: TRBD2
len: 16
CDR3aa: CASSLGVAGNTDTQYF
CDR3nt: TGCGCCAGCAGCTTGGGAGTAGCGGGGAACACAGATACGCAGTATTTT

v_gene: TRBV21-1
j_gene: TRBJ1-5
abundance: few
d_gene: NA
len: 15
CDR3aa: CASLNRGHSNQPQHF
CDR3nt: TGTGCCAGCCTCAATCGGGGACATAGCAATCAGCCCCAGCATTTT

v_gene: TRBV5-6
j_gene: TRBJ2-7
abundance: NA
d_gene: NA
len: 14
CDR3aa: CASSLVGHSYEQYF
CDR3nt: TGTGCCAGCAGCTTGGTTGGACATTCCTACGAGCAGTACTTC

v_gene: TRBV29-1
j_gene: TRBJ1-2
abundance: NA
d_gene: TRBD1
len: 15
CDR3aa: CSVLSADREGYGYTF
CDR3nt: TGCAGCGTCTTGTCGGCAGACAGGGAAGGGTATGGCTACACCTTC